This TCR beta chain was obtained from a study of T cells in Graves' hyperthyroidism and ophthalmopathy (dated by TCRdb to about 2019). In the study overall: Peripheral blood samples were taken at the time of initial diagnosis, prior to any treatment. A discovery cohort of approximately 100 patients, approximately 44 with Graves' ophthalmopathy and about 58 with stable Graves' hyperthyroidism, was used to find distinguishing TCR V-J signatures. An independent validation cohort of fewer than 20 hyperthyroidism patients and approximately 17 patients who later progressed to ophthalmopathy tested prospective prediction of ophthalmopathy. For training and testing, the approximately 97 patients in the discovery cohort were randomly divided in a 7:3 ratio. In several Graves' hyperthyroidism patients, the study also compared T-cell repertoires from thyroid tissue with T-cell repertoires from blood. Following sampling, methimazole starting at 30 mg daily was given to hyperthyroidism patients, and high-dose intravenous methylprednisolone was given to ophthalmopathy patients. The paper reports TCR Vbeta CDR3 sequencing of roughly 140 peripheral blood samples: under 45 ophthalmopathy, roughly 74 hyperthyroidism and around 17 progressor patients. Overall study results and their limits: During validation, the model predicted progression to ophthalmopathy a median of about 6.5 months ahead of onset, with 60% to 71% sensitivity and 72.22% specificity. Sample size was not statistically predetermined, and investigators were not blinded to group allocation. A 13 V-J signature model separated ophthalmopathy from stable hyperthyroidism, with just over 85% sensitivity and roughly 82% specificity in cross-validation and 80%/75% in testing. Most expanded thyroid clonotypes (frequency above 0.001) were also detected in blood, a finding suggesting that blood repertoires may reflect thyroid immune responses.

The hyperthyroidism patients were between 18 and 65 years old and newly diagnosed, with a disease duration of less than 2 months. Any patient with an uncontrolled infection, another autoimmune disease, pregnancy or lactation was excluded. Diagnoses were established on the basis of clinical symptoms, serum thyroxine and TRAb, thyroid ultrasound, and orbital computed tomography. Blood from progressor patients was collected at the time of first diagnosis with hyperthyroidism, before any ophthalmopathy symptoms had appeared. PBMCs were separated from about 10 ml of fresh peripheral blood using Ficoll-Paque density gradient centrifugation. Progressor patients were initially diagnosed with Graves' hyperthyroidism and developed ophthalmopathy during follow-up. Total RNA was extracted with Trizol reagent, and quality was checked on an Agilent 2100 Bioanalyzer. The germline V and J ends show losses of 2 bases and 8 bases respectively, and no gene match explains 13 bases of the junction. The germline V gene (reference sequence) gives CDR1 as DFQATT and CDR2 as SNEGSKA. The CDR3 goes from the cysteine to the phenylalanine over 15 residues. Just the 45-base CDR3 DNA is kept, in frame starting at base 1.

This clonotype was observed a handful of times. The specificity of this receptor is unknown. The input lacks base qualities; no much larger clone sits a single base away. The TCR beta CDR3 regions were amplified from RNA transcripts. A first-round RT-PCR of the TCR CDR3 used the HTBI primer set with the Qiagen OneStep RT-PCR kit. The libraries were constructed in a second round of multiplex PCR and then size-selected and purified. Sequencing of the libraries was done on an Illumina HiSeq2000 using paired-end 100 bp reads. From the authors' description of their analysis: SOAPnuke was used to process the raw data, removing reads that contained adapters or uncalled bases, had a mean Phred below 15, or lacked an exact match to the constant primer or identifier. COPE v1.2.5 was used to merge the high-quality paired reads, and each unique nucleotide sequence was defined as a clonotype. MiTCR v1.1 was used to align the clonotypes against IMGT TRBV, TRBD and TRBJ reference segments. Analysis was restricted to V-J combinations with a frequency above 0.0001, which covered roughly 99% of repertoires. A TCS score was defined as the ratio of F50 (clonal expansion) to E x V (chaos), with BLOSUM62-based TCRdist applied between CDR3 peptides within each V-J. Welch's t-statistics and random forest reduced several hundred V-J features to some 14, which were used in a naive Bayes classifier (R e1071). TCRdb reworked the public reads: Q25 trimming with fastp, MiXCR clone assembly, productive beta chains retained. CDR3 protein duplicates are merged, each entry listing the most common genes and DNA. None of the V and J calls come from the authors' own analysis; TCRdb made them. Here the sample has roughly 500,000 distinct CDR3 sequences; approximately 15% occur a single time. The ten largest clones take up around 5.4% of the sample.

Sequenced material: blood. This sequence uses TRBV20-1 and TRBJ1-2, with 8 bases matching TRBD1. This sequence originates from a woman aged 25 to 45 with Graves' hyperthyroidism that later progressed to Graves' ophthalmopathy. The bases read TGCAGTGCTAGAAATGAGGACAGGGAGAAAGGGGGCTACACCTTC. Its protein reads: CSARNEDREKGGYTF.